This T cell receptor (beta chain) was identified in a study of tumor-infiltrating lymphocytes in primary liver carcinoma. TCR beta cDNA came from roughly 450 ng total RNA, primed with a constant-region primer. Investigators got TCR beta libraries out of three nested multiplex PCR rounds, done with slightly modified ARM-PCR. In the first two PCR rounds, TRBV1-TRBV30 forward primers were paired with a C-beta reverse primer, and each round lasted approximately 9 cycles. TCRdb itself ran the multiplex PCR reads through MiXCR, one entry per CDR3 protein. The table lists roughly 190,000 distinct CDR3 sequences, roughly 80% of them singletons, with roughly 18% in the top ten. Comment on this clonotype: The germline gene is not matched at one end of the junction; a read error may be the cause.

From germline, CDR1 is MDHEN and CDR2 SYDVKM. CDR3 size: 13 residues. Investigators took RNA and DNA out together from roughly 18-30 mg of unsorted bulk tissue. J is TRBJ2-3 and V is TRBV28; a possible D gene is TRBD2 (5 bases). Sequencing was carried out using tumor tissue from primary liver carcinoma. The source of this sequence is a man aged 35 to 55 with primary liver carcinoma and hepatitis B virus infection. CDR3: CPSSFTGYDTHYF. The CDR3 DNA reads TGTCCCAGCAGTTTTACGGGGTACGATACGCATTATTTT.